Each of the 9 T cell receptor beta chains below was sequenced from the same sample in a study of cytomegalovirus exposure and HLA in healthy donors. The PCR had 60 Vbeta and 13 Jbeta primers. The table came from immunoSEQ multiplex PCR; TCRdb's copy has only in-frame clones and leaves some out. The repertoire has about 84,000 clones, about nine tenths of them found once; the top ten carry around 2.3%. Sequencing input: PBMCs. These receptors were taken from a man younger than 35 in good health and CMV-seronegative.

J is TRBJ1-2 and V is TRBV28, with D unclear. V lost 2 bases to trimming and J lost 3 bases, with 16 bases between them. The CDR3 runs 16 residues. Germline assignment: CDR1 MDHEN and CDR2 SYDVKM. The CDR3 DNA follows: TGTGCCAGCAGTTTACAGTGGAGGGTACGACACTATGGCTACACCTTC. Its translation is CASSLQWRVRHYGYTF.

The CDR3 loop is CASSQSPGGQGPTEAFF. The CDR3 DNA sequence: TGTGCCAGCAGCCAGTCTCCTGGGGGACAGGGGCCCACTGAAGCTTTCTTT. The chain uses TRBV16 and TRBJ1-1, with 10 bases fitting TRBD1. The CDR3 spans 17 residues. V dropped 3 bases and J dropped 4; count of bases not matched to a gene: 11. Germline V gives CDR1 KGHSY, CDR2 FQNENV.

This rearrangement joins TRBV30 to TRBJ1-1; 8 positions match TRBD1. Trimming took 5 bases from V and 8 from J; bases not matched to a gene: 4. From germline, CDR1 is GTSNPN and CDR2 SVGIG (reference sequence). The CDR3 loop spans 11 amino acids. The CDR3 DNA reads TGTGCCTGGGGTCGGACAGGGGAAGCTTTCTTT. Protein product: CAWGRTGEAFF.

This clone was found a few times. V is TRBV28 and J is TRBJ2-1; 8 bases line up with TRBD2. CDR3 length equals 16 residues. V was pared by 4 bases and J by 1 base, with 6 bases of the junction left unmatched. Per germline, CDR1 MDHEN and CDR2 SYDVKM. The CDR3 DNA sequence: TGTGCCAGCAGTTCAAAAGCGGGAGAGTCCTACAATGAGCAGTTCTTC. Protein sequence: CASSSKAGESYNEQFF.

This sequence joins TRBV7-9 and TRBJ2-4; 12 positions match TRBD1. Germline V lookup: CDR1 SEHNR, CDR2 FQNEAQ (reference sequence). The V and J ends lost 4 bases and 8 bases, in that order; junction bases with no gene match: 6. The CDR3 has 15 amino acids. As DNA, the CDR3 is TGTGCCAGCAGCTCGGCCCGGGACAGGGGGCACATTCAGTACTTC. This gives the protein CASSSARDRGHIQYF.

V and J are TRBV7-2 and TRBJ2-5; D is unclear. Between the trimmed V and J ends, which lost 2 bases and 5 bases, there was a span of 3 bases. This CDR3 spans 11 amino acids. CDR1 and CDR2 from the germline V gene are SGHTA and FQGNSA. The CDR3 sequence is CASSLLETQYF. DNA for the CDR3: TGTGCCAGCAGCTTACTTGAGACCCAGTACTTC.

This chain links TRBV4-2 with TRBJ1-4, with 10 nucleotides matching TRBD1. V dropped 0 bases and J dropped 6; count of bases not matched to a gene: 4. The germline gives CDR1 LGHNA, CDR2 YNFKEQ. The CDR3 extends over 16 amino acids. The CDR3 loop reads CASSQESGTGDEKLFF. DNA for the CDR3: TGTGCCAGCAGCCAAGAGTCCGGGACAGGGGATGAAAAACTGTTTTTT.

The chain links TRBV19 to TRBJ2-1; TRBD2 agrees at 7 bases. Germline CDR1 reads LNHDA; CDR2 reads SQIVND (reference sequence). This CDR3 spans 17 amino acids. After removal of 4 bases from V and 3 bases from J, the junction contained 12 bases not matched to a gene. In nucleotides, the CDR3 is TGTGCCAGTAGTAAGGACTATCGGGAGGCCCTCTACAATGAGCAGTTCTTC. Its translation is CASSKDYREALYNEQFF.

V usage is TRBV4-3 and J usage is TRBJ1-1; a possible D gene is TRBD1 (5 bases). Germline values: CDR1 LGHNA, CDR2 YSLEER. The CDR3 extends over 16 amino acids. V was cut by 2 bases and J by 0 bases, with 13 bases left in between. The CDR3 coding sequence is TGCGCCAGCAGCCAATCCGGGGGGGAAATGAACACTGAAGCTTTCTTT. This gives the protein CASSQSGGEMNTEAFF.